The 4 T cell receptor beta chains below were found in one sample sequenced in a study of CD8 T cells in ankylosing spondylitis. Study observations and caveats: Seemingly characteristic of ankylosing spondylitis blood was a TCR beta motif consisting of about 8 highly homologous variants.

No antigen has been assigned to these receptors. TCRdb reprocessed the 5' RACE reads with MiXCR, giving one entry per CDR3 protein. There are 200,000 to 250,000 distinct CDR3 sequences in the sample; 7% to 8% occur only once, and 13% to 15% lies in the top ten. Material for sequencing was blood, either unsorted or a sorted T cell fraction (not recorded which). The receptors originated from a male donor with ankylosing spondylitis.

The genes are TRBV20-1 and TRBJ2-5; D may correspond to TRBD1 or TRBD2 (5 bases each). Trimming pared 0 bases from V and 4 bases from J, leaving 12 bases between. Looked up from germline, CDR1 is DFQATT and CDR2 is SNEGSKA (reference sequence). The CDR3 spans 14 residues. The CDR3 coding sequence is TGCAGTGCTAGAGAGAGGGGCGGGCGAGAGACCCAGTACTTC. Protein: CSARERGGRETQYF.

This clonotype was detected many times. The genes are TRBV7-9 and TRBJ2-7; TRBD2 aligns across 7 bases. This CDR3 region has 16 residues. Germline values: CDR1 SEHNR, CDR2 FQNEAQ (reference sequence). The V gene end was trimmed by 3 bases and the J gene end by 7 bases; junction bases not matched to a gene: 15. Here the CDR3 DNA reads TGTGCCAGCAGCTTTACGGCCGGGACTACCTTGATGGAGCAGTACTTC. It is translated as CASSFTAGTTLMEQYF. The whole variable domain, remainder taken from reference TRBV7-9 and TRBJ2-7, is DTGVSQNPRHKITKRGQNVTFRCDPISEHNRLYWYRQTLGQGPEFLTYFQNEAQLEKSRLLSDRFSAERPKGSFSTLEIQRTEQGDSAMYLCASSFTAGTTLMEQYFGPGTRLTVT.

At least ten counts were recorded for this clonotype. V gene TRBV29-1 combines with J gene TRBJ1-3; no clear D gene. CDR1 and CDR2 (germline): SQVTM, ANQGSEA. Between the trimmed V and J ends, which lost 7 bases and 0 bases, there was a span of 7 bases. The CDR3 length is 12 residues. The CDR3 sequence is CSGRISGNTIYF. The CDR3 DNA reads as TGCAGCGGTAGGATCTCTGGAAACACCATATATTTT. The full variable domain, completed using reference TRBV29-1 and TRBJ1-3, is SAVISQKPSRDICQRGTSLTIQCQVDSQVTMMFWYRQQPGQSLTLIATANQGSEATYESGFVIDKFPISRPNLTFSTLTVSNMSPEDSSIYLCSGRISGNTIYFGEGSWLTVV.

Note on this clonotype: With a much larger clone just one base away, this may be a read error. The J gene is TRBJ2-7, the V gene TRBV7-9; D call uncertain. Germline values: CDR1 SEHNR, CDR2 FQNEAQ (reference sequence). This CDR3 has 12 amino acids. CDR3 residues: CDSSFYDYEQYF. The CDR3, as DNA: TGTGACAGCAGCTTCTACGACTACGAGCAGTACTTC.